This record looks at one T cell receptor (beta chain) sequence and its context. This sample was included in a study of blood T cell repertoires in COVID-19. Study-wide background: Sites in the United States, Italy and Spain provided acute and convalescent COVID-19 samples. The analysed material was cDNA or gDNA that came from T cells, B-cell-depleted T cells, or PBMCs.

The length of the CDR3 is 15 residues. The V segment lost 7 bases and the J segment 0 bases; nucleotides outside the gene matches: 9. Germline V CDR1 and CDR2: SQVTM, ANQGSEA. Profiling relied on immunoSEQ multiplex PCR, and the TCRdb table lists in-frame clones only, not all of them. The sample shows approximately 90,000 clones, about 83% of them seen only once. Sequenced: peripheral blood. The TCR originated in a human donor in a cohort sampled during active COVID-19. This chain links TRBV29-1 with TRBJ2-3, with 8 bases fitting TRBD2. The DNA for the CDR3 is TGCAGCGCCTACACACTAGCGGACAGCACAGATACGCAGTATTTT. It encodes CSAYTLADSTDTQYF.